Below are 31 T cell receptor beta chains sequenced from a single sample in a study of shared clonotypes between healthy human individuals. The data were produced by immunoSEQ multiplex PCR, yet TCRdb's version contains in-frame clones alone and is incomplete. The table has about a million clones, approximately 77% seen once. Input material: memory CD4+ T cells from PBMCs. Stated subset: CD45RA-negative fraction. Source of these receptors: a man aged 18 to 29 in good health. Some clones in this sample may be carry-over from other donors' samples.

V and J are TRBV5-4 and TRBJ2-3; D is unresolved. The CDR3 spans 14 residues. With 2 bases removed from V and 0 bases from J, the gap between germline ends came to 7 bases. Germline V gene data show CDR1 as SGHNT and CDR2 as YYREEE (reference sequence). This chain's CDR3 is CASSFGTSTDTQYF. The CDR3 DNA sequence: TGTGCCAGCAGCTTTGGTACTAGCACAGATACGCAGTATTTT.

The CDR3, as DNA: TGTGCCAGCAGTTTATTGGGACAGAGCTATGGCTACACCTTC. This sequence encodes CASSLLGQSYGYTF. J is TRBJ1-2 and V is TRBV28, with TRBD1 identical over 7 bases. The CDR3 has 14 residues. Germline V gene lookup returns CDR1 MDHEN and CDR2 SYDVKM. V gave up 1 base and J gave up 4 bases; unmatched junction bases: 3.

This clone has a single count. This chain joins TRBV29-1 and TRBJ2-7, with D uncertain. This CDR3 has 9 amino acids. CDR1 and CDR2 (germline): SQVTM, ANQGSEA. V was trimmed by 3 bases and J by 7 bases, leaving 4 bases between them. CDR3 residues: CSVDREQYF. CDR3 bases: TGCAGCGTTGACAGGGAGCAGTACTTC.

In the case of this clone: Other DNA sequences in this specimen translate into the identical CDR3. This sequence joins TRBV19 and TRBJ2-5; D gene unclear. In germline, CDR1 is LNHDA, CDR2 SQIVND (reference sequence). Trimming shortened V by 3 bases and J by 4 bases, and 6 bases separated the two germline ends. The CDR3 contains 12 residues. CDR3 amino acids: CASSIWGETQYF. The CDR3 nucleotides read TGTGCCAGTAGTATCTGGGGAGAGACCCAGTACTTC.

The gene calls are TRBV5-1 and TRBJ2-5; 8 bases match TRBD2. CDR1 and CDR2 from the germline V gene are SGHRS and YFSETQ. J gave up 7 bases and V 3 bases, and 11 bases lay outside the gene matches. CDR3 length: 15 amino acids. The CDR3: CASSSTGTSVLTQYF. CDR3 in DNA: TGCGCCAGCAGCTCCACCGGGACTAGTGTTCTGACCCAGTACTTC.

About this clone itself: One end of the junction varies from germline; a read error may be responsible. This chain joins TRBV19 and TRBJ2-7; the match to TRBD2 covers 12 bases. The length of the CDR3 is 13 residues. Per the germline V gene, CDR1 is LNHDA and CDR2 is SQIVND (reference sequence). CDR3: CASSRLAGEGLGF. The CDR3 DNA is TGTGCCAGTAGTAGACTAGCGGGAGAAGGCCTCGGTTTC.

This clone was counted many times. The V gene is TRBV4-2, the J gene TRBJ2-5; D might be TRBD2 (6 bases). Trimming left V 0 bases short and J 2 bases short, with 13 bases between. This CDR3 is 16 amino acids long. The germline CDR1 and CDR2 sequences are LGHNA and YNFKEQ. Written as DNA, the CDR3 is TGTGCCAGCAGCCAAGAGGTAACGGGGAGGCAAGAGACCCAGTACTTC. Amino acid sequence: CASSQEVTGRQETQYF.

The CDR3 DNA sequence: TGTGCCAGCAGTCCCTCCGGGACAGGTCGATCCTACGAGCAGTACTTC. Its protein product is CASSPSGTGRSYEQYF. The chain employs TRBV7-8 and TRBJ2-7; 8 bases agree with TRBD1. The CDR3 has 16 amino acids. The V gene end was trimmed by 6 bases and the J gene end by 1 base; junction bases not matched to a gene: 11. Germline lookup yields CDR1 SGHVS and CDR2 FQNEAQ.

Comment on this clone: Other DNA sequences within the sample encode an identical CDR3. This sequence joins TRBV6-1 and TRBJ2-1, with D possibly being TRBD2 (5 bases). The CDR3 extends over 13 amino acids. Germline CDR1 and CDR2: MNHNS and SASEGT. The ends were cut back, 6 bases at V and 4 bases at J, with 10 bases in the middle. The chain's CDR3 is CASRASGYNEQFF. Written as DNA, the CDR3 is TGTGCCAGCAGGGCCTCGGGGTACAATGAGCAGTTCTTC.

About this clone itself: With a much larger clone just one base away, this may be a read error. The same CDR3 is also encoded by other DNA sequences in this sample. This chain links TRBV11-1 with TRBJ2-7; unclear D gene. This CDR3 is 11 amino acids long. V shed 2 bases and J shed 6 bases, with 5 bases lying between them. Germline CDR1 reads SGHAT; CDR2 reads FQDESV (reference sequence). CDR3 nucleotide sequence: TGTGCCAGCAGCTTACTAGGCGAGCAGTACTTC. Amino acid sequence: CASSLLGEQYF.

The J gene is TRBJ2-7, the V gene TRBV13, with D possibly called TRBD1 or TRBD2 (6 bases each). Germline-derived CDR1 and CDR2 are PRHDT and FYEKMQ (reference sequence). CDR3 size: 14 residues. The V end lost 5 bases, the J end lost 5 bases, and 16 bases lay between the germline ends. CDR3 amino acids: CASSQRGESDEQYF. In DNA form, the CDR3 reads TGTGCCAGCAGCCAGAGGGGGGAGTCGGACGAGCAGTACTTC.

CDR3 protein: CAISDGGPDTQYF. The CDR3 coding sequence is TGTGCCATCAGTGACGGGGGCCCAGATACGCAGTATTTT. V usage is TRBV10-3 and J usage is TRBJ2-3, with D tentatively TRBD1 or TRBD2 (6 bases each). V was pared by 3 bases and J by 4 bases, with 8 bases between. Looked up from germline, CDR1 is ENHRY and CDR2 is SYGVKD. The CDR3 loop spans 13 amino acids.

This chain uses TRBV19 with TRBJ2-2, with a weak D call TRBD2 (6 bases). Germline-derived CDR1 and CDR2 are LNHDA and SQIVND (reference sequence). The CDR3 loop spans 17 amino acids. V was clipped by 6 bases and J by 8 bases, with 25 bases between them. CDR3 nucleotides: TGTGCCAGTAGCAACGCCCGGCGGGGCGGAATGATGGGGGAGCTGTTTTTT. This encodes CASSNARRGGMMGELFF.

This clone was observed a handful of times. The rearrangement links TRBV27 to TRBJ2-6; no clear D gene. Germline V gene lookup returns CDR1 MNHEY and CDR2 SMNVEV (reference sequence). The CDR3 loop spans 20 amino acids. Trimming took off 0 bases at V and 0 bases at J, with 18 bases between the two ends. CDR3 amino acids: CASSLSTFRTDISGANVLTF. In nucleotides, the CDR3 is TGTGCCAGCAGTTTATCGACGTTCAGGACCGATATCTCTGGGGCCAACGTCCTGACTTTC.

Concerning this clone: One base away lies a much larger clone, so this may be a sequencing read error. V is TRBV30 and J is TRBJ2-6; no reliable D call. In germline, CDR1 is GTSNPN, CDR2 SVGIG (reference sequence). The V gene lost 5 bases and the J gene lost 3 bases, with 14 bases spanning the gap. The CDR3 has 15 amino acids. The CDR3 sequence: CAWVLSFYGANVLTF. The CDR3 nucleotides read TGTGCCTGGGTCCTGAGCTTCTATGGGGCCAACGTCCTGACTTTC.

J is TRBJ2-7 and V is TRBV6-1; 7 nucleotides agree with TRBD2. Per germline, CDR1 MNHNS and CDR2 SASEGT. V shed 6 bases and J 7 bases; nucleotides not matched to a gene: 6. This CDR3 comprises 12 residues. The chain's CDR3 is CASSTLGGEQYF. CDR3 nucleotides: TGTGCCAGCAGCACGCTCGGGGGGGAGCAGTACTTC.

A few counts support this clone. V usage is TRBV19 and J usage is TRBJ1-1, with 10 bases lining up with TRBD1. V shed 5 bases and J 5 bases; nucleotides not matched to a gene: 8. CDR3 size: 15 residues. The germline V gene has CDR1 LNHDA and CDR2 SQIVND (reference sequence). The CDR3: CASSVTGQGSTEAFF. CDR3 DNA sequence: TGTGCCAGTAGTGTAACGGGACAGGGGAGTACTGAAGCTTTCTTT.

The rearrangement uses TRBV5-1 and TRBJ1-1, with D perhaps matching TRBD1 (6 bases). The V end lost 1 base, the J end lost 3 bases, and 10 bases lay between the germline ends. The CDR3 is 14 amino acids. CDR1 and CDR2 from the germline V gene are SGHRS and YFSETQ. DNA of the CDR3: TGCGCCAGCAGCTTGTACAGGGAAGACACTGAAGCTTTCTTT. Protein: CASSLYREDTEAFF.

In this sample, this clone turned up a few times. This chain uses TRBV5-1 with TRBJ1-3; D gene ambiguous. The V and J ends lost 4 bases and 4 bases respectively, with 12 bases between them. Looked up from germline, CDR1 is SGHRS and CDR2 is YFSETQ. The CDR3 has 14 residues. CDR3 DNA: TGCGCCAGCAGCGATCCGGGATCCGGAAACACCATATATTTT. It is translated as CASSDPGSGNTIYF.

The gene calls are TRBV30 and TRBJ2-7, with a possible D match to TRBD1 (6 bases). The CDR3 is 12 amino acids. Germline CDR1 is GTSNPN and CDR2 is SVGIG (reference sequence). Between the trimmed V and J ends, which lost 5 bases and 1 base, there was a span of 9 bases. CDR3 nucleotide sequence: TGTGCCTGGGGAGGACAGTCCTACGAGCAGTACTTC. Its protein product is CAWGGQSYEQYF.

This clone was seen more than once but under ten times. The V and J genes are TRBV29-1 and TRBJ1-1; D uncertain. This CDR3 contains 13 residues. Trimming removed 4 bases from V and 1 base from J, with 10 bases in between. From germline, CDR1 is SQVTM and CDR2 ANQGSEA. The DNA of the CDR3 is TGCAGCGTTGTAAAGGGTCAGAACACTGAAGCTTTCTTT. Translating it yields CSVVKGQNTEAFF.

This clone was seen only a few times. The same CDR3 arises from other DNA sequences in this sample as well. The rearrangement uses TRBV7-2 and TRBJ2-1; D is possibly TRBD2 (5 bases). Trimming removed 1 base at V and 4 bases at J, with 8 bases between. The CDR3 is 14 amino acids. CDR1 is SGHTA, CDR2 FQGNSA, per germline. CDR3 sequence: CASSLGLAYNEQFF. CDR3 nucleotides: TGTGCCAGCAGCTTAGGTCTAGCTTACAATGAGCAGTTCTTC.

The chain employs TRBV6-1 and TRBJ2-3; D unresolved. Germline V gene data show CDR1 as MNHNS and CDR2 as SASEGT. Trimming shortened V by 2 bases and J by 0 bases, and 12 bases separated the two germline ends. CDR3 length equals 16 residues. The CDR3 is CASSERGVASTDTQYF. CDR3 coding DNA: TGTGCCAGCAGTGAACGTGGGGTGGCGAGCACAGATACGCAGTATTTT.

This clone was counted only a few times. The rearrangement uses TRBV11-2 and TRBJ2-3; D gene uncertain. Trimming cost V 4 bases and J 2 bases, with 13 bases left between them. CDR1 and CDR2 (germline): SGHAT, FQNNGV. The CDR3 loop spans 15 amino acids. The CDR3 protein is CASSYVGGLTDTQYF. The DNA of the CDR3 is TGTGCCAGCAGCTACGTGGGCGGCCTCACAGATACGCAGTATTTT.

The chain combines TRBV19 with TRBJ2-3; possibly TRBD1 or TRBD2 for D (6 bases each). The CDR3 contains 15 residues. Germline lookup yields CDR1 LNHDA and CDR2 SQIVND (reference sequence). Trimming took 5 bases from V and 6 from J, leaving 18 bases between them. CDR3 sequence: CASSRTGEGVDTQYF. DNA of the CDR3: TGTGCCAGTAGTCGGACGGGAGAGGGGGTTGATACGCAGTATTTT.

This clone was observed a handful of times. The rearrangement uses TRBV5-6 and TRBJ2-5; TRBD1 aligns across 9 bases. Germline assignment: CDR1 SGHDT and CDR2 YYEEEE. With 4 bases clipped from V and 0 bases from J, the junction kept 7 bases outside the gene matches. This CDR3 spans 16 amino acids. CDR3 in amino acids: CASSPTGTGYQETQYF. In DNA, the CDR3 is TGTGCCAGCAGCCCCACGGGGACAGGGTACCAAGAGACCCAGTACTTC. The full variable domain, with the rest looked up from reference TRBV5-6 and TRBJ2-5, is DAGVTQSPTHLIKTRGQQVTLRCSPKSGHDTVSWYQQALGQGPQFIFQYYEEEERQRGNFPDRFSGHQFPNYSSELNVNALLLGDSALYLCASSPTGTGYQETQYFGPGTRLLVL.

On this clone itself: A much larger clone differs by one base, so this may be a read error. The V call is TRBV6-5, the J call TRBJ1-1; maybe TRBD1 (5 bases). In germline, CDR1 is MNHEY, CDR2 SVGAGI. V lost 5 bases to trimming and J lost 0 bases, with 7 bases between them. CDR3 length: 13 amino acids. CDR3 sequence: CASSVTVNTEAFF. CDR3 bases: TGTGCCAGCAGTGTGACAGTGAACACTGAAGCTTTCTTT.

Points on this clone: Other DNA sequences of this sample code for an identical CDR3. The rearrangement joins TRBV5-1 to TRBJ2-5, with TRBD1 as a possible D gene (5 bases). CDR3 length: 13 amino acids. Trimming cost V 3 bases and J 5 bases, with 11 bases left between them. The germline CDR1 and CDR2 sequences are SGHRS and YFSETQ. In DNA form, the CDR3 reads TGCGCCAGCAGCTCGTCAGGGTCCGAGACCCAGTACTTC. This codes for CASSSSGSETQYF.

The V gene is TRBV19, the J gene TRBJ2-2; 9 nucleotides align to TRBD1. Trimming at V came to 7 bases and at J to 3 bases, leaving 6 bases not matched to a gene. Germline assignment: CDR1 LNHDA and CDR2 SQIVND (reference sequence). The CDR3 runs 15 residues. CDR3 in amino acids: CASTRGDRDTGELFF. The CDR3, as DNA: TGTGCCAGTACCAGGGGGGACAGGGACACCGGGGAGCTGTTTTTT.

The chain employs TRBV2 and TRBJ2-7; 8 positions match TRBD1. CDR1 and CDR2 from the germline V gene are SNHLY and FYNNEI. The CDR3 is made up of 15 amino acids. Losses at the gene ends were 6 bases for V and 0 bases for J; bases not matched to a gene: 7. CDR3 coding DNA: TGTGCCAGCAGAACGGGCAGGGGGCGCTCCTACGAGCAGTACTTC. It translates to CASRTGRGRSYEQYF.

The chain recombines TRBV30 with TRBJ1-5; D may be TRBD1 (5 bases). The CDR3 loop spans 16 amino acids. Trimming shortened V by 1 base and J by 10 bases, and 23 bases separated the two germline ends. Germline values: CDR1 GTSNPN, CDR2 SVGIG (reference sequence). Here the CDR3 reads CAWSASWGELNIPQHF. The CDR3 DNA is TGTGCCTGGAGTGCTAGTTGGGGGGAACTCAACATCCCCCAGCATTTT. Based on the CDR3 plus reference TRBV30 and TRBJ1-5, the full variable domain is SQTIHQWPATLVQPVGSPLSLECTVEGTSNPNLYWYRQAAGRGLQLLFYSVGIGQISSEVPQNLSASRPQDRQFILSSKKLLLSDSGFYLCAWSASWGELNIPQHFGDGTRLSIL.